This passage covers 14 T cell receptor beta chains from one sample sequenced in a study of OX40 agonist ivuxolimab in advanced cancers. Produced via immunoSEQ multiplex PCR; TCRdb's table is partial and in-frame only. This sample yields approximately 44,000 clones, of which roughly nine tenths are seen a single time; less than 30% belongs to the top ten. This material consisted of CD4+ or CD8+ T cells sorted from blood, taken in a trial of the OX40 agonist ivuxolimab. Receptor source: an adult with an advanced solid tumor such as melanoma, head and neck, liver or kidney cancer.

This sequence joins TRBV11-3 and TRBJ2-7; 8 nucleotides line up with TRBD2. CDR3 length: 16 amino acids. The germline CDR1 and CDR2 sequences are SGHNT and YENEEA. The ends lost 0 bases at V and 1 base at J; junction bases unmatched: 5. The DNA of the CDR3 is TGTGCCAGCAGCTTAGATCCGGCGGGAGGATCCTACGAGCAGTACTTC. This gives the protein CASSLDPAGGSYEQYF.

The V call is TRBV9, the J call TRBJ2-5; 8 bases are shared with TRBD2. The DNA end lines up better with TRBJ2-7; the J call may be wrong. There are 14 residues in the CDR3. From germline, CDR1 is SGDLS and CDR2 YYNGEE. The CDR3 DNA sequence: TGTGCCAGCAGCGTAGAACGGGGGGGCTACGAGCAGTACTTC. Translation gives CASSVERGGYEQYF.

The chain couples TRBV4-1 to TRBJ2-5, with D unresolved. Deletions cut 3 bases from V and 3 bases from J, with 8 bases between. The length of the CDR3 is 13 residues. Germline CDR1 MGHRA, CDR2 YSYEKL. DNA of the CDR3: TGCGCCAGCAGCCAGGGGTTCAAAGAGACCCAGTACTTC. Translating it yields CASSQGFKETQYF.

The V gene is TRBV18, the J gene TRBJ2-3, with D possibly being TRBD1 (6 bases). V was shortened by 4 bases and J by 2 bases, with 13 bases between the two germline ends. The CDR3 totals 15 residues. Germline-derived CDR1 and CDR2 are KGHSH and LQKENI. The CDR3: CASSRSGQLTDTQYF. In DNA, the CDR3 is TGTGCCAGCTCACGATCAGGACAGCTCACAGATACGCAGTATTTT. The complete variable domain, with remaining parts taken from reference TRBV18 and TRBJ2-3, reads NAGVMQNPRHLVRRRGQEARLRCSPMKGHSHVYWYRQLPEEGLKFMVYLQKENIIDESGMPKERFSAEFPKEGPSILRIQQVVRGDSAAYFCASSRSGQLTDTQYFGPGTRLTVL.

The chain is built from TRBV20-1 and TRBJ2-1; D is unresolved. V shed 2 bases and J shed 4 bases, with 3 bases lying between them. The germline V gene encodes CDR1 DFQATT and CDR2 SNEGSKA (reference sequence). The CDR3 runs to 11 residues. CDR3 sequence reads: CSARIYNEQFF. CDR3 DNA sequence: TGCAGTGCTAGAATTTACAATGAGCAGTTCTTC.

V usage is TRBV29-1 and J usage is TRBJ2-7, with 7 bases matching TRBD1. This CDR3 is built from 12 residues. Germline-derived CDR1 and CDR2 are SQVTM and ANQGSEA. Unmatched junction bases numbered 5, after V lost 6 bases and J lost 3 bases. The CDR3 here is CSVERQGYEQYF. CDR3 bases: TGCAGCGTGGAGAGACAGGGCTACGAGCAGTACTTC.

CDR3 region: CASTQGIWAFF. The DNA for the CDR3 is TGTGCCAGCACTCAGGGTATTTGGGCTTTCTTT. The V gene is TRBV28, the J gene TRBJ1-1; a possible D gene is TRBD1 (5 bases). In germline, CDR1 is MDHEN, CDR2 SYDVKM. This CDR3 spans 11 amino acids. V lost 7 bases and J 11 bases, leaving 14 bases between the germline ends.

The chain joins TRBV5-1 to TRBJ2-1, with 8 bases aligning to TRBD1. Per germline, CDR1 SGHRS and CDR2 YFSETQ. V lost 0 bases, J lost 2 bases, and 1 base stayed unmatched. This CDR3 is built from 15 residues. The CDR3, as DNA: TGCGCCAGCAGCTTGGCCAGGGGGCCCTACAATGAGCAGTTCTTC. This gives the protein CASSLARGPYNEQFF.

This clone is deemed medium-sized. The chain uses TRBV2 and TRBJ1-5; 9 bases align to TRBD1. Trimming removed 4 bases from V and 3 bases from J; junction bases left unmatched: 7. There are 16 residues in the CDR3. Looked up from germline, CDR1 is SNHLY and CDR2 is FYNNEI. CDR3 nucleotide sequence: TGTGCCAGCAGTGCGGACAGGGGAGACATCAATCAGCCCCAGCATTTT. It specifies CASSADRGDINQPQHF.

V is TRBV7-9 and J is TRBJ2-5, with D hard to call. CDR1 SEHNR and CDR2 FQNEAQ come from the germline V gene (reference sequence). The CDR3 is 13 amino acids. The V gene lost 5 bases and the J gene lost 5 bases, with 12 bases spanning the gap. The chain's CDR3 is CASSPQLGETQYF. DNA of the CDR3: TGTGCCAGCAGCCCACAGCTTGGGGAGACCCAGTACTTC. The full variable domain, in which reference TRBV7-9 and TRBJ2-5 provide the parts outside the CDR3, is DTGVSQNPRHKITKRGQNVTFRCDPISEHNRLYWYRQTLGQGPEFLTYFQNEAQLEKSRLLSDRFSAERPKGSFSTLEIQRTEQGDSAMYLCASSPQLGETQYFGPGTRLLVL.

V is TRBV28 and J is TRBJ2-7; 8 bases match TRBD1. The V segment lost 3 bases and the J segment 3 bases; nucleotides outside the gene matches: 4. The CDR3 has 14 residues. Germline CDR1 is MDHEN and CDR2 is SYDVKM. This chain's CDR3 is CASSFGDRGYEQYF. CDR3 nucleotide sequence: TGTGCCAGCAGTTTTGGTGACAGGGGCTACGAGCAGTACTTC.

The CDR3 reads CASSPSSESYNEQFF. In DNA, the CDR3 is TGTGCCAGCAGTCCCAGTAGCGAGAGTTACAATGAGCAGTTCTTC. The V call is TRBV6-4, the J call TRBJ2-1; TRBD2 might be the D (5 bases). Germline-derived CDR1 and CDR2 are MRHNA and SNTAGT. The CDR3 is 15 amino acids. With 5 bases removed from V and 4 bases from J, the gap between germline ends came to 15 bases.

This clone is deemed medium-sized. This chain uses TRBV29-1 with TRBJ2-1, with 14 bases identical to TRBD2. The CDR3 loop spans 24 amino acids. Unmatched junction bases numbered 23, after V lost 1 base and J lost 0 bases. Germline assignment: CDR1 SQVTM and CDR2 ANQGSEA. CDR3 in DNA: TGCAGCGTTGAAGGGCAGGCAGGGACTAGCGGGGGAGTATTAAGACCGAGCTCCTACAATGAGCAGTTCTTC. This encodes CSVEGQAGTSGGVLRPSSYNEQFF.

The CDR3 is CAWSVLAGGLSTDTQYF. DNA of the CDR3: TGTGCCTGGAGTGTGCTAGCGGGAGGCCTTAGCACAGATACGCAGTATTTT. The chain carries TRBV30 and TRBJ2-3; TRBD2 agrees at 11 bases. CDR3 length equals 17 residues. With 0 bases clipped from V and 0 bases from J, the junction kept 5 bases outside the gene matches. CDR1 and CDR2 from the germline V gene are GTSNPN and SVGIG (reference sequence).